A selection of T cell receptor beta chains follows, all from one sample in a study of regulatory T cells in long-lasting Graves disease. TCRdb re-analysed the multiplex PCR reads in MiXCR, keeping a single row per CDR3 protein. The sample has around 460,000 distinct CDR3 sequences, roughly 21% seen once. Sequencing was performed on peripheral blood mononuclear cells (PBMCs), taken when the disease was refractory, from a patient treated with antithyroid drugs. These receptors originate from a female donor with Graves disease. CDR3s include the opening cysteine and the closing phenylalanine or tryptophan. D genes are given only for firm matches. Size is omitted from some rows. Given values are once, few, many or a class for expanded clones.

j_call v_call d_call clone_size cdr3_nt cdr3_aa
TRBJ2-7 TRBV12-3/TRBV12-4 - many TGTGCCAGCAGCCCATTGGGGGAAGTAGGCTACGAGCAGTACTTC CASSPLGEVGYEQYF
TRBJ1-1 TRBV20-1 TRBD1 many TGCAGTGCTAGAGATTACAGGGGGCAAACTGAAGCTTTCTTT CSARDYRGQTEAFF
TRBJ1-1 TRBV6-5 TRBD1 once TGTGCCAGCAGTTACTCTCTTCCGGACAGGGCAGGCACTGAAGCTTTCTTT CASSYSLPDRAGTEAFF
TRBJ1-5 TRBV20-1 TRBD1 many TGCAGTGCCCTGACAGGGGTTAATCAGCCCCAGCATTTT CSALTGVNQPQHF
TRBJ2-7 TRBV11-2 - many TGTGCCAGCAGCTTAACCCAGGCCAACTACGAGCAGTACTTC CASSLTQANYEQYF
TRBJ2-2 TRBV7-8 - few TGTGCCAGCAGCTTAGTGACCGTCCCGAGGGACACCGGGGAGCTGTTTTTT CASSLVTVPRDTGELFF
TRBJ1-5 TRBV12-3/TRBV12-4 - - - CASSLERDGNQPQHF
TRBJ2-7 TRBV20-1 - - TGCAGTGCTAGATCTAGCTCCTACGAGCAGTACTTC CSARSSSYEQYF
TRBJ2-3 TRBV4-1 - - TGCGCCAGCAGCCAAGAGGTAGCTTTGACAGATACGCAGTATTTT CASSQEVALTDTQYF
TRBJ2-7 TRBV13 - many TGTGCCAGCAGTCCCCCAGTGGGGGGCCACGAGCAGTACTTC CASSPPVGGHEQYF
TRBJ2-5 TRBV6-2/TRBV6-3 TRBD2 - TGTGCCAGCAGTTTTAGCGGGGGCCAAGGGACCCAGTACTTC CASSFSGGQGTQYF
TRBJ2-7 TRBV6-1 TRBD1 many TGTGCCACCCAAGACAGGGTCGCGTCCTACGAGCAGTACTTC CATQDRVASYEQYF
TRBJ2-1 TRBV11-2 TRBD2 - TGTGCCAGCAGCGTTAGCGGGAGCTACAATGAGCAGTTCTTC CASSVSGSYNEQFF
TRBJ1-4 TRBV7-2 - many TGTGCCAGCAGCTTTGAGGGCCGGGAAAAACTGTTTTTT CASSFEGREKLFF
TRBJ1-1 TRBV20-1 - once TGCAGTGCTAGCTTCTCGTTTAACACTGAAGCTTTCTTT CSASFSFNTEAFF
TRBJ1-5 TRBV7-2 - few TGTGCCAGCAGCTTAGCGTGGGGGAATCAGCCCCAGCATTTT CASSLAWGNQPQHF
TRBJ2-7 TRBV28 - many TGTGCCAGCAGTTTATTTGGGCGGGGTCCCCCCTACGAGCAGTACTTC CASSLFGRGPPYEQYF
TRBJ2-2 TRBV24-1 - few TGTGCCACCAGCGGTGACCTGAACACCGGGGAGCTGTTTTTT CATSGDLNTGELFF
TRBJ1-6 TRBV3-1 - - TGTGCCAGCAGCCATCAAAGACTAAGGGGGAATTCACCCCTCCACTTT CASSHQRLRGNSPLHF
TRBJ2-5 TRBV10-3 - many TGTGCCATCAGTGTATCTGCAGAAGAGACCCAGTACTTC CAISVSAEETQYF
TRBJ1-5 TRBV6-1 - few TGTGCCAGTCGGGACACGCGGCGAGATCAGCCCCAGCATTTT CASRDTRRDQPQHF
TRBJ1-5 TRBV19 TRBD1 - TGTGCCAGTAGGGACAGGGGATTAGATCAGCCCCAGCATTTT CASRDRGLDQPQHF
TRBJ2-2 TRBV11-3 - many TGTGCCAGCAGCAAGGACTCTACGAGCACCGGGGAGCTGTTTTTT CASSKDSTSTGELFF
TRBJ1-2 TRBV28 - many TGTGCCAGCAGTAGTGGATGGGAGGGCCGAGGGATTGGCTACACCTTC CASSSGWEGRGIGYTF
TRBJ2-1 TRBV12-3/TRBV12-4 - many TGTGCCAGCAGTCCTGACGCGGTAGCGGATAATGAGCAGTTCTTC CASSPDAVADNEQFF
TRBJ2-6 TRBV9 TRBD1 few TGTGCCAGCAGCGTCGGACAGGTCTCTGGGGCCAACGTCCTGACTTTC CASSVGQVSGANVLTF
TRBJ1-1 TRBV7-2 - many TGTGCCAGCAGCTTAGAACGGGGTCTCATGAACACTGAAGCTTTCTTT CASSLERGLMNTEAFF
TRBJ1-6 TRBV28 - many TGTGCCAGCAGTTTCGGTCAAAGGGAGAATTCACCCCTCCACTTT CASSFGQRENSPLHF
TRBJ2-2 TRBV28 - many TGTGCCAGCAGCCCCGGCACGCTTGCCGGGGAGCTGTTTTTT CASSPGTLAGELFF
TRBJ2-7 TRBV2 TRBD2 - TGTGCCAGCAGTCTAGGACTAGCGGGGGGGAGCTCCTACGAGCAGTACTTC CASSLGLAGGSSYEQYF
TRBJ2-7 TRBV20-1 - many TGCAGTGCTAGAGGGGTCAAAGGGACCTACGAGCAGTACTTC CSARGVKGTYEQYF
TRBJ1-2 TRBV30 - many TGTGCCTGGATAAGGGGGGGGTGGAACTATGGCTACACCTTC CAWIRGGWNYGYTF
TRBJ1-1 TRBV28 - many TGTGCCAGCAGTTTCACAATGAACACTGAAGCTTTCTTT CASSFTMNTEAFF
TRBJ2-2 TRBV24-1 - few TGTGCCACCAGTGATTTTGCACGCGGGGAGCTGTTTTTT CATSDFARGELFF
TRBJ1-6 TRBV11-1 - many TGTGCCAGCAGCCCGGGACGGAATAATTCACCCCTCCACTTT CASSPGRNNSPLHF
TRBJ2-5 TRBV24-1 - many TGTGCCACCAGTACCCGGGATGAAGAGACCCAGTACTTC CATSTRDEETQYF
TRBJ1-5 TRBV7-2 TRBD1 many TGTGCCAGCCGCAGCGGGACAGGCAGCAATCAGCCCCAGCATTTT CASRSGTGSNQPQHF
TRBJ1-1 TRBV5-1 - many TGCGCCAGCAGCCTTTACGAGAACACTGAAGCTTTCTTT CASSLYENTEAFF
TRBJ1-6 TRBV7-2 - many TGTGCCAGCAGCTTAGCCCGGGATTTCCTCCACTTT CASSLARDFLHF
TRBJ1-6 TRBV7-9 - few TGTGCCAGCAGCTTAGACACTTATAATTCACCCCTCCACTTT CASSLDTYNSPLHF
TRBJ2-7 TRBV6-1 - - TGTGCCAGCAGCTTTTCCGATCTCTTC CASSFSDLF
TRBJ1-5 TRBV20-1 - many TGCAGTGCTAGAGAGGAGGGTCTTCGCAATCAGCCCCAGCATTTT CSAREEGLRNQPQHF
TRBJ2-7 TRBV7-9 - many TGTGCCAGCAGCTTAGGTGGACGCGAGCAGTACTTC CASSLGGREQYF
TRBJ2-7 TRBV6-2/TRBV6-3 - many TGTGCCAGCGCGGGGGCGGTTTACGAGCAGTACTTC CASAGAVYEQYF
TRBJ2-7 TRBV20-1 - few TGCAGTGCTTTCCGGGACAACGAGGTCTTC CSAFRDNEVF
TRBJ2-3 TRBV14 - few TGTGCCAGCAGCCAAACACCGACGTATAGCACAGATACGCAGTATTTT CASSQTPTYSTDTQYF
TRBJ2-3 TRBV5-1 - - TGCGCCAGCAGCTTGGTGTCGATAGACACAGATACGCAGTATTTT CASSLVSIDTDTQYF
TRBJ2-7 TRBV20-1 - few TGCAGTGCTAGCATCCGGGCGGGGCCGATCTACGAGCAGTACTTC CSASIRAGPIYEQYF
TRBJ2-3 TRBV7-2 TRBD2 - TGTGCCAGCAGCCGGCTAGCGGGGGTTTCAGATACGCAGTATTTT CASSRLAGVSDTQYF
TRBJ2-6 TRBV12-3/TRBV12-4 TRBD2 many TGTGCCGGGGGGGGCTCTGGGGCCAACGTCCTGACTTTC CAGGGSGANVLTF
TRBJ1-1 TRBV3-1 - - TGTGCCAGCAGCCAGCGAGACCGCAGCACTGAAGCTTTCTTT CASSQRDRSTEAFF
TRBJ2-7 TRBV2 - many TGTGCCAGCAGTGATTATAGCAGAGAGCAGTACTTC CASSDYSREQYF
TRBJ1-1 TRBV6-5 - many TGTGCCAGCAGTTATACTGGACTTGAAGCTTTCTTT CASSYTGLEAFF